This T cell receptor beta chain was recovered during a study of T cell responses to AZD1222 COVID-19 vaccine. Study findings and constraints: Baseline antibody screening turned up just a handful of seropositive AZD1222 recipients.

On this clone: The target antigen is unknown.

Trimming left V 0 bases short and J 8 bases short, with 14 bases between. This CDR3 has 16 residues. Germline CDR1 LGHNA, CDR2 YSLEER. The data were produced by immunoSEQ multiplex PCR, yet TCRdb's version contains in-frame clones alone and is incomplete. The sample shows about 93,000 clones, 89% of them seen only once. Sequencing was performed on peripheral blood, taken on day 0 of MenACWY control vaccination. This clonotype originated in an adult in good health. The gene calls are TRBV4-3 and TRBJ2-6, with a weak D call TRBD2 (7 bases). CDR3 DNA sequence: TGCGCCAGCAGCCAAGATGCGGGGGCGCTACCCAACGTCCTGACTTTC. Its protein is CASSQDAGALPNVLTF.